This TCR beta chain was sequenced during a study of blood T cell repertoires in COVID-19. Study overall: Samples taken during acute and convalescent COVID-19 were collected in the United States, Italy and Spain. From T cells, B-cell-depleted T cells, or PBMCs came the material, which was cDNA or gDNA.

The CDR3 totals 15 residues. Germline trimming cut 6 bases from V and 0 bases from J; bases unmatched to any gene: 5. Germline V gene data show CDR1 as SNHLY and CDR2 as FYNNEI. Per the study methods: From reference gene primer amplification, estimates of nucleated cell counts were derived. Here immunoSEQ multiplex PCR was the method, and the copy in TCRdb shows in-frame clones only, minus some. That table gives V, J and clone size, and the DNA gave D and trimming. The sample gives over 90,000 clones, about 72% of which show up once; approximately 9.9% is in the top ten. Specimen: peripheral blood. This chain connects TRBV2 to TRBJ1-5, with TRBD1 matching over 7 bases. The clonotype was recovered from a man aged 55 to 70 with active or convalescent COVID-19. CDR3 sequence reads: CASRHTGDSNQPQHF. The CDR3, as DNA: TGTGCCAGCAGACACACAGGGGATAGCAATCAGCCCCAGCATTTT. The full variable domain, in which reference TRBV2 and TRBJ1-5 provide the parts outside the CDR3, is EPEVTQTPSHQVTQMGQEVILRCVPISNHLYFYWYRQILGQKVEFLVSFYNNEISEKSEIFDDQFSVERPDGSNFTLKIRSTKLEDSAMYFCASRHTGDSNQPQHFGDGTRLSIL.